These T cell receptor beta chains were read from a single sample in a study of OX40 agonist ivuxolimab in advanced cancers. The repertoire was sequenced with immunoSEQ multiplex PCR; TCRdb's copy has only in-frame clones and lacks some. Of tens of thousands of clones detected, 70% to 80% appear once; the ten largest clones hold roughly 14%. This specimen was CD4+ or CD8+ T cells sorted from blood, taken in a trial of the OX40 agonist ivuxolimab. The receptors come from an adult with an advanced solid tumor such as melanoma, head and neck, liver or kidney cancer. Each CDR3 is given with its conserved first and last residue.

>TRBJ2-7|TRBV5-5
CASSLMGEQYF
>TRBJ1-2|TRBV5-1
CASRGDNTNYGYTF
>TRBJ2-2|TRBV2
CASSSGFGELFF
>TRBJ2-2|TRBV19
CASSVGTVANTGELFF
>TRBJ1-1|TRBV28
CASSRPGTGNTEAFF
>TRBJ1-6|TRBV19
CASSRGTGGLNSPLHF
>TRBJ1-2|TRBV7-9
CASSLAGTQSMGGYTF
>TRBJ1-1|TRBV7-3
CASRSGGGNTEAFF
>TRBJ1-5|TRBV28
CASRLWGYNQPQHF
>TRBJ1-2|TRBV6-1
CASSEYGVGQILSLGYYGYTF
>-|TRBV2
CASKRWAGTGLYEQYF
>TRBJ2-1|TRBV5-1
CASRPETSGGREQFF
>TRBJ1-1|TRBV7-2
CASSLWAENTEAFF
>TRBJ2-5|TRBV9
CASSVGAGPSQETQYF
>TRBJ1-1|TRBV9
CASSVAGGPQVF
>TRBJ2-3|TRBV18
CASSNRETDTQYF
>TRBJ1-1|TRBV18
CASSLTANTEAFF
>TRBJ2-7|TRBV18
CASSLSLTPVPYEQYF
>TRBJ2-3|TRBV5-1
CASSLMGQGTDTQYF
>TRBJ1-2|TRBV13
CASSLVGLGGYTF
>TRBJ2-3|TRBV30
CAWSFGGGGRRTDTQYF
>TRBJ2-1|TRBV5-6
CASSLEGRVSYNEQFF
>TRBJ2-5|TRBV9
CASSVHVASQETQYF
>TRBJ1-6|TRBV11-2
CASSSGTGNSPLHF
>TRBJ1-1|TRBV9
CASSPPGQGMHTEAFF
>TRBJ2-7|TRBV30
CAWRGPGQAIYEQYF
>TRBJ2-5|TRBV21-1
CASSKNSPGTSGETQETQYF
>TRBJ2-5|TRBV7-3
CASSPYGVETQYF
>TRBJ2-1|TRBV5-1
CASSLGEPYNEQFF
>TRBJ1-1|TRBV30
CAWSVLPEDTEAFF
>TRBJ1-1|TRBV18
CASSPTGEAFF
>TRBJ2-7|TRBV12-1
CASSFEGLADTYEQYF
>TRBJ2-1|TRBV11-2
CASSFLRLAGGRLREQFF
>TRBJ1-4|TRBV11-2
CASSLEPGSKLFF
>TRBJ2-2|TRBV11-3
CASSRGREMGDTGELFF
>TRBJ2-5|TRBV13
CASSLLLLTSGQETQYF
>TRBJ2-1|TRBV28
CASSPTGDPYNEQFF
>TRBJ2-7|TRBV2
CASMGQGQYEQYF
>TRBJ2-3|TRBV28
CASSLGQGALTDTQYF
>TRBJ2-1|TRBV9
CASSVEAGGGAIEQFF
>TRBJ2-7|TRBV5-1
CASSARDRVTYEQYF
>TRBJ2-7|TRBV11-2
CASSLRTDVTYEQYF
>TRBJ2-1|TRBV4-1
CASQSSSYNEQFF
>TRBJ2-7|TRBV28
CASSLSGGRYEQYF
>TRBJ2-3|TRBV5-5
CASSPGRITDTQYF
>TRBJ2-3|TRBV7-9
CASSSLAGLTDTQYF
>TRBJ1-1|TRBV14
CASSQGGGGPFAEAFF
>TRBJ2-5|TRBV5-6
CASSLSQQWETQYF
>TRBJ1-5|TRBV19
CASSTSYQPQHF
>TRBJ2-5|TRBV5-1
CASSSGLAPFQETQYF
>TRBJ1-1|TRBV15
CATSSRVDKTFF
>TRBJ2-3|TRBV2
CASSDRTGSTDTQYF
>TRBJ1-2|TRBV18
CASSPPGQGAGYTF
>TRBJ1-1|TRBV7-9
CASQQGAAEAFF
>TRBJ1-1|TRBV5-1
CASSYADREGAFF